Below are 19 T cell receptor beta chains sequenced from a single sample in a study of glioma-infiltrating T cells after dendritic cell vaccination (dated by TCRdb to 2015 to 2016). What this sample's time point label stands for: after dendritic cell vaccination, including at tumor progression/relapse. Library method: the immunoSEQ multiplex PCR assay. In its TCRdb copy, this immuneACCESS table keeps in-frame sequences only and misses some clones. Where compared with another copy, unresolved V genes explain less than half of these, and the others have no known cause. Recorded for this sample are tens of thousands of clones; about 89% of them occurred a single time. The ten largest clonotypes hold approximately 10% of the sample. Here the sequenced sample was blood, taken after dendritic cell vaccination. The source is a human donor with glioblastoma.

The chain joins TRBV7-9 to TRBJ2-3, with TRBD2 identical over 7 bases. Germline V lookup: CDR1 SEHNR, CDR2 FQNEAQ (reference sequence). The CDR3 consists of 16 residues. The V and J ends lost 6 bases and 3 bases, in that order; junction bases with no gene match: 12. CDR3 amino acids: CASSRQGGPGTDTQYF. CDR3 sequence (DNA): TGTGCCAGCAGTCGCCAGGGAGGGCCCGGAACAGATACGCAGTATTTT.

The J gene is TRBJ1-4, the V gene TRBV12-5; TRBD1 matches at 10 bases. This CDR3 comprises 20 residues. The V segment lost 4 bases and the J segment 7 bases; nucleotides outside the gene matches: 21. Germline values: CDR1 LGHNT, CDR2 FRNRAP. Here the CDR3 DNA reads TGTGCTAGTGGTTACTATAACCGGGACAGGGGCTACTCGAGCGGTGAAAAACTGTTTTTT. Amino acid sequence: CASGYYNRDRGYSSGEKLFF.

The V and J genes are TRBV30 and TRBJ2-2, with a weak D call TRBD1 (6 bases). V lost 3 bases and J 10 bases, leaving 21 bases between the germline ends. From germline, CDR1 is GTSNPN and CDR2 SVGIG (reference sequence). The CDR3 sequence is 15 residues long. CDR3 nucleotide sequence: TGTGCCTGGAGAGTACAGGGACGGAGCCGCCTGGAGCTGTTTTTT. Its translation is CAWRVQGRSRLELFF.

The rearrangement joins TRBV6-5 to TRBJ1-2, with a weak D call TRBD1 (6 bases). Germline values: CDR1 MNHEY, CDR2 SVGAGI. The CDR3 contains 15 residues. Trimming removed 0 bases from V and 6 bases from J, with 14 bases in between. This CDR3 is CASSYSAPGGDGYTF. CDR3 DNA sequence: TGTGCCAGCAGTTACTCAGCTCCGGGGGGCGATGGCTACACCTTC.

V usage is TRBV7-2 and J usage is TRBJ2-7; TRBD2 aligns across 14 bases. This CDR3 is built from 18 residues. After removal of 4 bases from V and 2 bases from J, the junction contained 10 bases not matched to a gene. CDR1 and CDR2 from the germline V gene are SGHTA and FQGNSA. Written as DNA, the CDR3 is TGTGCCAGCAGCTCGGTCCCGGGACTAGCGGGGGAGGCCTACGAGCAGTACTTC. Its translation is CASSSVPGLAGEAYEQYF.

The V and J genes are TRBV30 and TRBJ1-1; D is possibly TRBD1 (6 bases). This CDR3 is 14 amino acids long. V gave up 0 bases and J gave up 4 bases, with 12 bases separating them. CDR1 is GTSNPN and CDR2 is SVGIG in the germline V gene (reference sequence). The CDR3 coding sequence is TGTGCCTGGAGTGTACGTGGGGGCACCACTGAAGCTTTCTTT. Protein: CAWSVRGGTTEAFF.

V is TRBV19 and J is TRBJ1-5, with D unclear. V was cut by 5 bases and J by 4 bases, with 15 bases left in between. CDR3 length: 15 amino acids. Germline V CDR1 and CDR2: LNHDA, SQIVND (reference sequence). Here the CDR3 DNA reads TGTGCCAGTAGTTTTGGAAGAGGGTTAAATCAGCCCCAGCATTTT. Translation: CASSFGRGLNQPQHF.

This clone was recorded a few times. The V call is TRBV11-2, the J call TRBJ1-6, with 7 bases aligning to TRBD1. The length of the CDR3 is 15 residues. From germline, CDR1 is SGHAT and CDR2 FQNNGV. J was trimmed by 7 bases and V by 1 base; bases with no gene match: 4. The CDR3: CASSLGVRGNSPLHF. In nucleotides, the CDR3 is TGTGCCAGCAGCTTAGGCGTCAGGGGGAATTCACCCCTCCACTTT.

V is TRBV6-1 and J is TRBJ2-2, with TRBD2 identical over 7 bases. The CDR3 consists of 16 residues. V trimming: 0 bases; J trimming: 6 bases; junction bases outside the gene matches: 7. Germline V gene lookup returns CDR1 MNHNS and CDR2 SASEGT. CDR3 in DNA: TGTGCCAGCAGTGAAGCCCCAGGACTAGTATCCGGGGAGCTGTTTTTT. It is translated as CASSEAPGLVSGELFF.

This chain uses TRBV11-3 with TRBJ2-3; TRBD2 is a possible D gene (5 bases). Germline V gene lookup returns CDR1 SGHNT and CDR2 YENEEA. The CDR3 has 13 amino acids. With 3 bases removed from V and 5 bases from J, the gap between germline ends came to 9 bases. CDR3 in DNA: TGTGCCAGCAGCTTGAACGCGGGAGATACGCAGTATTTT. Translated, it gives CASSLNAGDTQYF. The variable domain in full, completed from reference TRBV11-3 and TRBJ2-3, reads EAGVVQSPRYKIIEKKQPVAFWCNPISGHNTLYWYLQNLGQGPELLIRYENEEAVDDSQLPKDRFSAERLKGVDSTLKIQPAELGDSAVYLCASSLNAGDTQYFGPGTRLTVL.

The CDR3 is CASSLGRSGDTQYF. CDR3 DNA sequence: TGTGCCAGCAGCTTGGGCAGGTCTGGGGATACGCAGTATTTT. The rearrangement links TRBV5-6 to TRBJ2-3, with D unclear. V was shortened by 0 bases and J by 6 bases, with 11 bases between the two germline ends. The CDR3 spans 14 residues. Germline lookup yields CDR1 SGHDT and CDR2 YYEEEE.

V gene TRBV7-9 combines with J gene TRBJ2-3; tentative D call: TRBD2 (5 bases). The CDR3 is 17 residues long. Germline V gene sequence: CDR1 SEHNR, CDR2 FQNEAQ (reference sequence). V was clipped by 3 bases and J by 3 bases, with 19 bases between them. CDR3 DNA: TGTGCCAGCAGCTTTTTTCTGGGTTTAGCGAGAACAGATACGCAGTATTTT. It is translated as CASSFFLGLARTDTQYF.

The rearrangement links TRBV7-3 to TRBJ2-3; 7 nucleotides align to TRBD1. Germline CDR1 SGHTA, CDR2 FQGTGA. There are 15 residues in the CDR3. V trimming: 5 bases; J trimming: 2 bases; junction bases outside the gene matches: 7. CDR3: CASSPGQTYTDTQYF. As DNA, the CDR3 is TGTGCCAGCAGCCCGGGACAGACATACACAGATACGCAGTATTTT.

This chain links TRBV5-6 with TRBJ2-7; 9 positions match TRBD2. V shed 2 bases and J 5 bases; nucleotides not matched to a gene: 2. This CDR3 has 13 amino acids. Germline V gives CDR1 SGHDT, CDR2 YYEEEE. As DNA, the CDR3 is TGTGCCAGCAGCTTCGGGACTAGCAACGAGCAGTACTTC. This sequence encodes CASSFGTSNEQYF.

V usage is TRBV7-2 and J usage is TRBJ2-3; TRBD2 agrees at 9 bases. Germline values: CDR1 SGHTA, CDR2 FQGNSA. The length of the CDR3 is 16 residues. Trimming at V came to 5 bases and at J to 5 bases, leaving 11 bases not matched to a gene. CDR3 nucleotide sequence: TGTGCCAGCAGCCCGGGGGGAAGCGGGGGGCAAGATACGCAGTATTTT. This sequence encodes CASSPGGSGGQDTQYF.

This chain connects TRBV19 to TRBJ2-3, with TRBD2 as a possible D gene (6 bases). The CDR3 contains 14 residues. V lost 3 bases and J lost 4, with 11 bases in between. In germline, CDR1 is LNHDA, CDR2 SQIVND (reference sequence). CDR3 in DNA: TGTGCCAGTAGTATGGGGACTCTCCCAGATACGCAGTATTTT. It specifies CASSMGTLPDTQYF. The variable domain in full, completed from reference TRBV19 and TRBJ2-3, reads DGGITQSPKYLFRKEGQNVTLSCEQNLNHDAMYWYRQDPGQGLRLIYYSQIVNDFQKGDIAEGYSVSREKKESFPLTVTSAQKNPTAFYLCASSMGTLPDTQYFGPGTRLTVL.

This clone has a handful of counts. This chain uses TRBV5-6 with TRBJ1-1, with D possibly TRBD1 on 6 matching bases. Germline V gives CDR1 SGHDT, CDR2 YYEEEE. CDR3 size: 14 residues. Trimming shortened V by 3 bases and J by 1 base, and 10 bases separated the two germline ends. In DNA, the CDR3 is TGTGCCAGCAGCTGGGGACACCCGAACACTGAAGCTTTCTTT. Protein sequence: CASSWGHPNTEAFF.

The chain recombines TRBV11-2 with TRBJ1-6; D is uncertain. V lost 5 bases, J lost 10 bases, and 18 bases lay in between. Germline CDR1 and CDR2: SGHAT and FQNNGV. The CDR3 spans 15 residues. This CDR3 reads CASSRKTEFGSPLHF. The CDR3 bases are TGTGCCAGCAGCCGGAAGACGGAGTTCGGGTCACCCCTCCACTTT.

This clone came up a few times. The V call is TRBV19, the J call TRBJ2-1; no reliable D call. Germline V lookup: CDR1 LNHDA, CDR2 SQIVND (reference sequence). The V end was cut by 9 bases, the J end by 5 bases, with 8 bases between. The CDR3 is made up of 11 amino acids. CDR3 coding DNA: TGTGCCAGCCACCAGAACAATGAGCAGTTCTTC. It codes for CASHQNNEQFF.